This entry features one T cell receptor (beta chain) sequence. What it binds is not known. The primer mix had 60 Vbeta and 13 Jbeta primers. Sequencing was performed with immunoSEQ multiplex PCR; in TCRdb, only in-frame clones are kept and a portion is missing. The data show about 150,000 clones, roughly 68% seen once. The data belong to a study of cytomegalovirus exposure and HLA in healthy donors. Points from the study as a whole: When presence/absence was analysed, sequencing depth was taken to be roughly uniform across donors.

The CDR3 covers 16 residues. CDR1 and CDR2 from the germline V gene are SEHNR and FQNEAQ (reference sequence). V gave up 5 bases and J gave up 3 bases; unmatched junction bases: 6. The rearrangement links TRBV7-9 to TRBJ2-5; 13 positions match TRBD2. This receptor was obtained from a man aged 55 to 70 in good health and CMV-seronegative. Sequenced: PBMCs. DNA of the CDR3: TGTGCCAGCAGCCGGGGGACTAGCGGGACCGAAGAGACCCAGTACTTC. Translating gives CASSRGTSGTEETQYF.